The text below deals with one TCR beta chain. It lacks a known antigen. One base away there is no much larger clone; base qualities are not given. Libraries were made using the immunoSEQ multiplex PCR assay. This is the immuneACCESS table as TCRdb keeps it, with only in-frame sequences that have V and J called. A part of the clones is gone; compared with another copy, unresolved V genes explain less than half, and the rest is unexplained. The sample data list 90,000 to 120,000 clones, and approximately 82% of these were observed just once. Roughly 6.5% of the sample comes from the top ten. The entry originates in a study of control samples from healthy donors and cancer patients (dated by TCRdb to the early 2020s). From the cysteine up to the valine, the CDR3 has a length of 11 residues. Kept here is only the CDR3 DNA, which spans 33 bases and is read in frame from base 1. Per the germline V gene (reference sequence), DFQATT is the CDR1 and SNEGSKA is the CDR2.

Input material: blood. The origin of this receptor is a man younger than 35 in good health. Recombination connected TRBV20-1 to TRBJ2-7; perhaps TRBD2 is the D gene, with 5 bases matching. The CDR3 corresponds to CRASGIYEQYV. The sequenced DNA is TGCAGGGCCTCGGGGATCTACGAGCAGTACGTC.